These 27 T cell receptor beta chains came from one sample sequenced in a study of Graves' ophthalmopathy and Graves' hyperthyroidism (dated by TCRdb to 2016 to 2018). The reads were generated on an Illumina HiSeq 2000. TCR beta CDR3 regions were amplified from RNA transcripts for repertoire sequencing. A first-round RT-PCR used HTBI primers with the Qiagen OneStep RT-PCR kit, followed by a second-round multiplex PCR, size selection and purification. Using fastp trimming at Q25 and MiXCR clonotype assembly, TCRdb reanalyzed the public sequencing data and kept in-frame beta chains. Rows merge per CDR3 protein into single entries with the most common DNA and genes. The sample records around 520,000 distinct CDR3 sequences, approximately 37% of which are singletons. The biggest ten clones account for 3.5% to 4.5% of the sample. Sequenced sample: peripheral blood or thyroid tissue (not recorded which). All receptors come from an adult man with Graves' hyperthyroidism.

In the case of this clonotype: The junction shows a germline mismatch at one end, possibly a read error. The rearrangement joins TRBV5-1 to TRBJ1-3; 9 bases are a match to TRBD1. This CDR3 contains 15 residues. In germline, CDR1 is SGHRS, CDR2 YFSETQ. CDR3 amino acids: CASSPGQGWGNTIHF. CDR3 sequence (DNA): TGCGCCAGCAGCCCCGGACAGGGGTGGGGAAACACCATACATTTT. Together with reference TRBV5-1 and TRBJ1-3, the CDR3 gives the full variable domain: KAGVTQTPRYLIKTRGQQVTLSCSPISGHRSVSWYQQTPGQGLQFLFEYFSETQRNKGNFPGRFSGRQFSNSRSEMNVSTLELGDSALYLCASSPGQGWGNTIHFGEGSWLTVV.

This clonotype showed up many times. The V and J genes are TRBV10-3 and TRBJ1-4, with TRBD1 matching over 10 bases. CDR1 and CDR2 from the germline V gene are ENHRY and SYGVKD. Unmatched junction bases numbered 11, after V lost 6 bases and J lost 4 bases. The CDR3 contains 17 residues. The CDR3, as DNA: TGTGCCATCAGCGAAATCCCCGGGACAGGGGATAATGAAAAACTGTTTTTT. This encodes CAISEIPGTGDNEKLFF.

This sequence joins TRBV7-8 and TRBJ1-1; D perhaps matches TRBD1 (5 bases). The CDR3 loop spans 15 amino acids. Germline loops: CDR1 SGHVS, CDR2 FQNEAQ. V was cut by 2 bases and J by 1 base, with 11 bases left in between. CDR3 coding DNA: TGTGCCAGCAGCTTAAGGAGCGGGACGAACACTGAAGCTTTCTTT. Translated: CASSLRSGTNTEAFF.

The chain carries TRBV11-2 and TRBJ2-5; D uncertain. The CDR3 sequence is 14 residues long. The V gene lost 3 bases and the J gene lost 11 bases, with 19 bases spanning the gap. Germline lookup yields CDR1 SGHAT and CDR2 FQNNGV. CDR3 region: CASSLSQPIVEQYF. The CDR3 DNA follows: TGTGCCAGCAGCTTGTCACAGCCGATTGTTGAGCAGTACTTC.

The V call is TRBV10-3, the J call TRBJ2-5, with no clear D. Trimming removed 6 bases from V and 5 bases from J, with 22 bases in between. The CDR3 loop spans 16 amino acids. Germline V gene sequence: CDR1 ENHRY, CDR2 SYGVKD. The CDR3 here is CAIRETENGFGETQYF. The CDR3 nucleotides read TGTGCCATCAGGGAGACCGAGAATGGCTTCGGGGAGACCCAGTACTTC.

This clonotype was counted ten times or more. V is TRBV7-6 and J is TRBJ2-7; the D gene is possibly TRBD1 (6 bases). CDR3 length equals 13 residues. The germline CDR1 and CDR2 sequences are SGHVS and FNYEAQ. V was pared by 5 bases and J by 6 bases, with 14 bases between. In DNA, the CDR3 is TGTGCCAGCAGCGTTACAGGGATGAGCGAGCAGTACTTC. It specifies CASSVTGMSEQYF.

This clonotype was counted at least ten times. This chain joins TRBV20-1 and TRBJ1-5, with D uncertain. The CDR3 has 16 amino acids. V was clipped by 5 bases and J by 0 bases, with 17 bases between them. Looked up from germline, CDR1 is DFQATT and CDR2 is SNEGSKA (reference sequence). The CDR3 nucleotides read TGCAGTGCTCAGCCTAGAGTCCTGAATAGCAATCAGCCCCAGCATTTT. Its protein is CSAQPRVLNSNQPQHF.

The rearrangement uses TRBV30 and TRBJ2-7, with D hard to call. Trimming pared 5 bases from V and 2 bases from J, leaving 13 bases between. The CDR3 has 13 residues. In germline, CDR1 is GTSNPN, CDR2 SVGIG (reference sequence). CDR3 amino acids: CAWLVDGTYEQYF. DNA for the CDR3: TGTGCCTGGCTAGTAGACGGCACCTACGAGCAGTACTTC.

With respect to this clonotype: It may be a read error: a sequence one base away is much more abundant. The chain is built from TRBV27 and TRBJ1-2; D is ambiguous. The CDR3 loop spans 14 amino acids. Germline V gene sequence: CDR1 MNHEY, CDR2 SMNVEV (reference sequence). Here the CDR3 DNA reads TGTGCCAGCAGTTTATCCACAGTGGGTTTCGACTCCCACTTC. It translates to CASSLSTVGFDSHF.

The chain has TRBV19 and TRBJ1-2; the match to TRBD1 covers 9 bases. Germline V gene data show CDR1 as LNHDA and CDR2 as SQIVND (reference sequence). The V gene end was trimmed by 3 bases and the J gene end by 5 bases; junction bases not matched to a gene: 7. This CDR3 has 15 residues. The CDR3 bases are TGTGCCAGTAGTATCTGGGGACAGGGTGATTATGGCTACACCTTC. This translates into CASSIWGQGDYGYTF.

This clonotype came up a few times. This chain links TRBV20-1 with TRBJ2-7, with D perhaps matching TRBD1 (5 bases). The end of the DNA is better explained by TRBJ2-1, so the J call may be wrong. Germline lookup yields CDR1 DFQATT and CDR2 SNEGSKA (reference sequence). The CDR3 covers 10 residues. The CDR3 reads CSARTSEQFF. Written as DNA, the CDR3 is TGCAGTGCGAGGACAAGTGAGCAGTTCTTC.

This clonotype was recorded at least ten times. This chain joins TRBV7-9 and TRBJ1-1; 11 nucleotides match TRBD1. The CDR3 is 14 amino acids. Germline CDR1 and CDR2: SEHNR and FQNEAQ (reference sequence). The V segment lost 7 bases and the J segment 4 bases; nucleotides outside the gene matches: 5. In DNA form, the CDR3 reads TGTGCCAGCACATTAGGGACAGGGGGCACTGAAGCTTTCTTT. This sequence encodes CASTLGTGGTEAFF.

This clonotype was observed many times. The CDR3 protein is CAISAGAYNSPLHF. CDR3 in DNA: TGTGCCATCAGTGCAGGGGCCTATAATTCACCCCTCCACTTT. The chain joins TRBV10-3 to TRBJ1-6; possibly TRBD1 for D (6 bases). CDR1 and CDR2 (germline): ENHRY, SYGVKD. The CDR3 is 14 amino acids. Deletions cut 4 bases from V and 2 bases from J, with 6 bases between.

The CDR3 DNA reads as TGCAGTGCTAACCTGGGGAACTATGGCTACACCTTC. It yields the protein CSANLGNYGYTF. The rearrangement joins TRBV20-1 to TRBJ1-2; D remains unclear. Germline CDR1 is DFQATT and CDR2 is SNEGSKA (reference sequence). CDR3 length: 12 residues. Trimming left V 4 bases short and J 2 bases short, with 8 bases between.

This sequence joins TRBV10-3 and TRBJ2-6, with 7 nucleotides matching TRBD2. Germline V CDR1 and CDR2: ENHRY, SYGVKD. V lost 2 bases and J lost 4; bases outside the gene matches: 5. The CDR3 extends over 16 amino acids. CDR3: CAISEGGSNGANVLTF. The CDR3 nucleotides are TGTGCCATCAGTGAGGGCGGGAGCAACGGGGCCAACGTCCTGACTTTC.

V gene TRBV29-1 combines with J gene TRBJ2-5; D remains ambiguous. The CDR3 totals 11 residues. From germline, CDR1 is SQVTM and CDR2 ANQGSEA. V was clipped by 8 bases and J by 4 bases, with 11 bases between them. The CDR3: CSTLGPETQYF. The DNA of the CDR3 is TGCAGCACCCTCGGCCCAGAGACCCAGTACTTC.

As for this clonotype: The germline gene is not matched at one end of the junction; a read error may be the cause. V usage is TRBV19 and J usage is TRBJ2-7; D is unclear. There are 15 residues in the CDR3. CDR1 is LNHDA, CDR2 SQIVND, per germline (reference sequence). The CDR3 DNA reads as TGTGCCCGTAGTTCTAGTATCCTCAGCTCCTACGAGCAGTACTTC. Translating it yields CARSSSILSSYEQYF.

This clonotype has a count of ten or more. The chain links TRBV7-6 to TRBJ2-5; D perhaps matches TRBD1 (6 bases). The germline CDR1 and CDR2 sequences are SGHVS and FNYEAQ. CDR3 length equals 16 residues. V was trimmed by 1 base and J by 4 bases, leaving 16 bases between them. The CDR3 sequence is CASSLEPPTGPETQYF. CDR3 nucleotides: TGTGCCAGCAGCTTAGAACCCCCGACAGGTCCAGAGACCCAGTACTTC.

The chain links TRBV6-6 to TRBJ1-5, with no clear D. CDR1 and CDR2 (germline): MNHNY, SVGAGI (reference sequence). This CDR3 spans 13 amino acids. The V end lost 7 bases, the J end lost 3 bases, and 10 bases lay between the germline ends. Here the CDR3 DNA reads TGTGCCAGCATAAGGGAGCACAATCAGCCCCAGCATTTT. Its protein is CASIREHNQPQHF.

The V and J genes are TRBV10-3 and TRBJ2-6; no clear D. Trimming took off 0 bases at V and 0 bases at J, with 6 bases between the two ends. The CDR3 is 16 amino acids. Germline V gives CDR1 ENHRY, CDR2 SYGVKD. CDR3 DNA: TGTGCCATCAGTGAGTCGAGCATCTCTGGGGCCAACGTCCTGACTTTC. Encoded protein: CAISESSISGANVLTF.

This clonotype was recorded a few times. V usage is TRBV2 and J usage is TRBJ2-5, with TRBD2 identical over 16 bases. V lost 8 bases to trimming and J lost 7 bases; unmatched junction nucleotides: 7. The CDR3 has 15 residues. From germline, CDR1 is SNHLY and CDR2 FYNNEI. CDR3 nucleotides: TGTGCCAGCCGAGGGACTAGCGGGGGGGAGGCGACCCAGTACTTC. Translating gives CASRGTSGGEATQYF.

This clonotype was detected many times. This rearrangement joins TRBV7-2 to TRBJ1-3; the match to TRBD1 covers 10 bases. The J segment lost 11 bases and the V segment lost 1 base, leaving 8 bases of the junction unmatched. The CDR3 totals 15 residues. Germline loops: CDR1 SGHTA, CDR2 FQGNSA. The CDR3 nucleotides are TGTGCCAGCAGCTTAGACCCGGGACAGGGGATAGCCATATATTTT. Protein product: CASSLDPGQGIAIYF.

This clonotype was recorded many times. The chain is built from TRBV20-1 and TRBJ1-4; no firm D call. Trimming pared 0 bases from V and 6 bases from J, leaving 11 bases between. CDR1 DFQATT and CDR2 SNEGSKA come from the germline V gene (reference sequence). The CDR3 length is 14 residues. In DNA form, the CDR3 reads TGCAGTGCTAGAGAACCCGTAGGCGATGAAAAACTGTTTTTT. This sequence encodes CSAREPVGDEKLFF.

The V and J genes are TRBV9 and TRBJ2-2, with D tentatively TRBD1 or TRBD2 (5 bases each). In germline, CDR1 is SGDLS, CDR2 YYNGEE. V was pared by 4 bases and J by 4 bases, with 20 bases between. This CDR3 is 17 amino acids long. The CDR3 sequence: CASSQEKGVGGTGELFF. The CDR3 nucleotides read TGTGCCAGCAGCCAAGAAAAAGGGGTAGGAGGCACCGGGGAGCTGTTTTTT.

Comment on this clonotype: A read error may account for a junction end that differs from germline. The J gene is TRBJ1-4, the V gene TRBV25-1, with D hard to call. Germline V gene lookup returns CDR1 MGHDK and CDR2 SYGVNS. CDR3 length: 14 amino acids. The CDR3 region has the DNA TGTGCCAACAGTGAATCTAGGGTTCACGAAAAACAGTTTTTT. Its translation: CANSESRVHEKQFF. Full variable domain (outside the CDR3, taken from reference TRBV25-1 and TRBJ1-4): EADIYQTPRYLVIGTGKKITLECSQTMGHDKMYWYQQDPGMELHLIHYSYGVNSTEKGDLSSESTVSRIRTEHFPLTLESARPSHTSQYLCANSESRVHEKQFFGSGTQLSVL.

The chain joins TRBV19 to TRBJ1-6; D is uncertain. This CDR3 spans 12 amino acids. Germline CDR1 and CDR2: LNHDA and SQIVND (reference sequence). The CDR3 is CARDGNNSPLHF. In DNA form, the CDR3 reads TGTGCTCGAGACGGGAATAATTCACCCCTCCACTTT.

This clonotype was found many times. CDR3 DNA: TGTGCCAGTACCGTTGTCGGGCAGCCCCAGCATTTT. The encoded protein is CASTVVGQPQHF. The V and J genes are TRBV2 and TRBJ1-5; D gene ambiguous. Germline lookup yields CDR1 SNHLY and CDR2 FYNNEI. V was trimmed by 9 bases and J by 7 bases, leaving 13 bases between them. This CDR3 is built from 12 residues. Variable domain in full (rest from reference TRBV2 and TRBJ1-5): EPEVTQTPSHQVTQMGQEVILRCVPISNHLYFYWYRQILGQKVEFLVSFYNNEISEKSEIFDDQFSVERPDGSNFTLKIRSTKLEDSAMYFCASTVVGQPQHFGDGTRLSIL.